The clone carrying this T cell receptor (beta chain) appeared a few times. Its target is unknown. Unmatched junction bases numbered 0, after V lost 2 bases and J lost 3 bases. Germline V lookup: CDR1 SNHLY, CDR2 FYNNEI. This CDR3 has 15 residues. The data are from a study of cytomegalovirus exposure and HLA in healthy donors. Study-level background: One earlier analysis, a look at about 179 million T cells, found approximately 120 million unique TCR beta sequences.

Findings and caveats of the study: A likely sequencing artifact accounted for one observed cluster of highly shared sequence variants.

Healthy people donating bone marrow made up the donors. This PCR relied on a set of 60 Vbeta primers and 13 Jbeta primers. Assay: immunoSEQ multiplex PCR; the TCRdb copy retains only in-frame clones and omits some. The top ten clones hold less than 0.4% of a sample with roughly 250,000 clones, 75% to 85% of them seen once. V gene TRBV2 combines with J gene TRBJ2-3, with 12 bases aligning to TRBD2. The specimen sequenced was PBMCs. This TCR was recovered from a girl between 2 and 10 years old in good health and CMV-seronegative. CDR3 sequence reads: CASSELAGGTDTQYF. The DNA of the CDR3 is TGTGCCAGCAGTGAACTAGCGGGAGGGACAGATACGCAGTATTTT.